This T cell receptor beta chain came from a study of lymphopenia after photon versus proton radiotherapy. Worth noting for this clone: Its specificity is unknown.

The V and J ends lost 0 bases and 4 bases respectively, with 6 bases between them. The CDR3 is made up of 14 amino acids. From germline, CDR1 is SGHNT and CDR2 YENEEA. The repertoire was sequenced with immunoSEQ multiplex PCR; TCRdb's copy has only in-frame clones and lacks some. The sample records approximately 170,000 clones, more than 85% being singletons. Study results and limitations: Only patients who died were analyzed for survival; proton advantage is unproven. Larger post-nadir TCR diversity loss correlated inversely with survival in deceased patients. After the lymphocyte nadir, photon-treated repertoires showed oligoclonal expansion, especially of CD8+ Temra cells. Under photons, naive T cells and diversity fell while effector/memory populations rose.

This TCR came from a middle-aged man with gastric cancer. Here the sequenced sample was peripheral blood, taken from a patient treated with photon-based radiotherapy. The V call is TRBV11-3, the J call TRBJ2-2; D might be TRBD2 (5 bases). As DNA, the CDR3 is TGTGCCAGCAGCTTAGATCGGGGCACCGGGGAGCTGTTTTTT. It translates to CASSLDRGTGELFF.